This TCR beta chain was sequenced during a study of T cells in Graves' hyperthyroidism and ophthalmopathy. Study-wide results and limits: The model's output predicted ophthalmopathy at a median of around 6.9 months prior to onset.

As for this clonotype: Its antigen is not identified.

V lost 4 bases, J lost 6 bases, and 7 bases stayed unmatched. Germline lookup yields CDR1 SQVTM and CDR2 ANQGSEA. CDR3 size: 15 residues. From RNA transcripts, TCR beta CDR3 regions were amplified. Carried out on the TCR CDR3, a first-round RT-PCR used the HTBI primer set. TCRdb independently ran MiXCR on the multiplex PCR reads; one entry per CDR3 protein. The sample consists of hundreds of thousands of distinct CDR3 sequences, roughly 14% of them appearing once. The TCR sequence derives from a young woman with Graves' hyperthyroidism. The chain carries TRBV29-1 and TRBJ1-4; 11 bases map to TRBD1. Input material: blood. This CDR3 is CSVASPGQGDEKLFF. The CDR3, as DNA: TGCAGCGTTGCTAGCCCGGGACAGGGGGATGAAAAACTGTTTTTT.